Listed below are T cell receptor beta chains from one sample, sequenced in a study of cytomegalovirus exposure and HLA in healthy donors. This table comes from immunoSEQ multiplex PCR, and its TCRdb copy is limited to in-frame clones, with some not included. The profile shows 150,000 or so clones, 80% of them singletons. Sample: PBMCs. The receptors originated from a woman aged 45-59 years in good health and CMV-seropositive. Both conserved end residues are part of each CDR3. A D gene is named only where the DNA matches it firmly. Not all rows give a size; the values are once, few, many and, for expanded clones, a class.

clone size: once; J gene: TRBJ2-3; D gene: TRBD2; V gene: TRBV11-2; CDR3 DNA: TGTGCCAGCAGCTTAGTCGGGTCTAGCGGGGGCCAGGATACGCAGTATTTT; CDR3 protein: CASSLVGSSGGQDTQYF
clone size: -; J gene: TRBJ2-7; D gene: TRBD1; V gene: TRBV7-6; CDR3 DNA: TGTGCCAGCAGCTCCGGAACCGGGACAGCTTCTACTCTTTCGGCCGAGCAGTACTTC; CDR3 protein: CASSSGTGTASTLSAEQYF
clone size: -; J gene: TRBJ1-2; D gene: TRBD1; V gene: TRBV11-2; CDR3 DNA: TGTGCCAGCACCCAACGACAGGGGGCAGTAAGCTATGGCTACACCTTC; CDR3 protein: CASTQRQGAVSYGYTF
clone size: -; J gene: TRBJ1-2; D gene: -; V gene: TRBV5-4; CDR3 DNA: TGTGCCAGCAGCCCTCCTGACAGGTACTATGGCTACACCTTC; CDR3 protein: CASSPPDRYYGYTF
clone size: -; J gene: TRBJ1-3; D gene: TRBD1; V gene: TRBV7-9; CDR3 DNA: TGTGCCAGCAGCCTCCCCACTATAACAGGGGCGGTCTCTGGAAACACCATATATTTT; CDR3 protein: CASSLPTITGAVSGNTIYF
clone size: -; J gene: TRBJ1-5; D gene: -; V gene: TRBV7-9; CDR3 DNA: TGTGCCAGCAGCTTGGAGAATCAGCCCCAGCATTTT; CDR3 protein: CASSLENQPQHF
clone size: -; J gene: TRBJ2-2; D gene: TRBD1; V gene: TRBV9; CDR3 DNA: TGTGCCAGCAGCCTCCGACAGGGATCCGGGGAGCTGTTTTTT; CDR3 protein: CASSLRQGSGELFF
clone size: -; J gene: TRBJ1-2; D gene: TRBD1; V gene: TRBV5-6; CDR3 DNA: TGTGCCAGCAGCCCGGGACAGGATTTCTATGGCTACACCTTC; CDR3 protein: CASSPGQDFYGYTF
clone size: -; J gene: TRBJ2-1; D gene: -; V gene: TRBV5-1; CDR3 DNA: TGCGCCAGCAGCTTGGCAAATGAGCAGTTCTTC; CDR3 protein: CASSLANEQFF
clone size: -; J gene: TRBJ2-7; D gene: -; V gene: TRBV27; CDR3 DNA: TGTGCCAGCAGTTTAGGGGTCGGACTAACCTACGAGCAGTACTTC; CDR3 protein: CASSLGVGLTYEQYF
clone size: -; J gene: TRBJ2-3; D gene: -; V gene: TRBV7-3; CDR3 DNA: TGTGCCAGCAGCCAAGCTAGCGCAGTTAGTGATACGCAGTATTTT; CDR3 protein: CASSQASAVSDTQYF
clone size: -; J gene: TRBJ2-1; D gene: TRBD2; V gene: TRBV7-8; CDR3 DNA: TGTGCCAGCGGCAGGGAGCGGGAGAGCAATGAGCAGTTCTTC; CDR3 protein: CASGRERESNEQFF
clone size: few; J gene: TRBJ1-1; D gene: -; V gene: TRBV7-8; CDR3 DNA: TGTGCCAGCAGCTTCCGGGACACTGAAGCTTTCTTT; CDR3 protein: CASSFRDTEAFF
clone size: -; J gene: TRBJ2-7; D gene: -; V gene: TRBV20-1; CDR3 DNA: TGCAGTGCTAGACAGGTCGACGAGCAGTACTTC; CDR3 protein: CSARQVDEQYF
clone size: -; J gene: TRBJ1-5; D gene: TRBD1; V gene: TRBV19; CDR3 DNA: TGTGCCAGTAGAATCGGGACAGGGGGAAACAGTCAGCCCCAGCATTTT; CDR3 protein: CASRIGTGGNSQPQHF
clone size: -; J gene: TRBJ1-4; D gene: -; V gene: TRBV19; CDR3 DNA: TGTGCCAGTAGTCAGCCCCAGGGGCTGAGTGAAAAACTGTTTTTT; CDR3 protein: CASSQPQGLSEKLFF
clone size: -; J gene: TRBJ2-4; D gene: TRBD1; V gene: TRBV27; CDR3 DNA: TGTGCCAGCAGTTATCAGACAGGGGGGAACATTCAGTACTTC; CDR3 protein: CASSYQTGGNIQYF
clone size: -; J gene: TRBJ1-1; D gene: -; V gene: TRBV29-1; CDR3 DNA: TGCAGCGTTGAGGGGGGGATGGGGAACACTGAAGCTTTCTTT; CDR3 protein: CSVEGGMGNTEAFF
clone size: -; J gene: TRBJ2-5; D gene: -; V gene: TRBV5-4; CDR3 DNA: TGTGCCAGCAGCTTAGCGGTCCAAGCGAAAGAGACCCAGTACTTC; CDR3 protein: CASSLAVQAKETQYF
clone size: -; J gene: TRBJ2-7; D gene: TRBD2; V gene: TRBV6-5; CDR3 DNA: TGTGCCAGCTCGGCGGGAGCCTCTGGCGAGCAGTACTTC; CDR3 protein: CASSAGASGEQYF
clone size: -; J gene: TRBJ1-3; D gene: -; V gene: TRBV28; CDR3 DNA: TGTGCCGGAACCACAGGGACCTCTGGAAACACCATATATTTT; CDR3 protein: CAGTTGTSGNTIYF
clone size: once; J gene: TRBJ2-7; D gene: -; V gene: TRBV5-1; CDR3 DNA: TGCGCCAGCAGCTTAAATTGGGGAGGAGCCTACGAGCAGTACTTC; CDR3 protein: CASSLNWGGAYEQYF
clone size: -; J gene: TRBJ2-5; D gene: -; V gene: TRBV7-9; CDR3 DNA: TGTGCCAGCAGCTTAGTAGGGGCAGAAGAGACCCAGTACTTC; CDR3 protein: CASSLVGAEETQYF
clone size: -; J gene: TRBJ2-1; D gene: TRBD2; V gene: TRBV5-1; CDR3 DNA: TGCGCCAGCAGCTTCTTGGGCGGGGGGGATAACAATGAGCAGTTCTTC; CDR3 protein: CASSFLGGGDNNEQFF
clone size: -; J gene: TRBJ1-2; D gene: TRBD1; V gene: TRBV7-2; CDR3 DNA: TGTGCCAGCAGCCCACGACAGGGGAGCGGCTACACCTTC; CDR3 protein: CASSPRQGSGYTF
clone size: -; J gene: TRBJ2-3; D gene: -; V gene: TRBV18; CDR3 DNA: TGTGCCAGCTCACCACCGGGAGCAGATACGCAGTATTTT; CDR3 protein: CASSPPGADTQYF
clone size: -; J gene: TRBJ2-7; D gene: -; V gene: TRBV5-1; CDR3 DNA: TGCGCCAGCAGCTCGCCACAGGGAATCGAGCAGTACTTC; CDR3 protein: CASSSPQGIEQYF
clone size: -; J gene: TRBJ1-6; D gene: -; V gene: TRBV7-2; CDR3 DNA: TGTGTCAGCAGCTTATACAGAATCACAGGGAATTCACCCCTCCACTTT; CDR3 protein: CVSSLYRITGNSPLHF
clone size: few; J gene: TRBJ1-2; D gene: TRBD1; V gene: TRBV6-5; CDR3 DNA: TGTGCCAGCAGGCTATACAGGGGTGCTAACTATGGCTACACCTTC; CDR3 protein: CASRLYRGANYGYTF
clone size: -; J gene: TRBJ2-7; D gene: TRBD2; V gene: TRBV11-2; CDR3 DNA: TGTGCCAGCAGCTTAGCGTGGCGGGAGATGGACGAGCAGTACTTC; CDR3 protein: CASSLAWREMDEQYF
clone size: -; J gene: TRBJ2-2; D gene: TRBD1; V gene: TRBV9; CDR3 DNA: TGTGCCAGCACCCTCGGACAGGGACCACGAGGGGTGAGAGCCGGGGAGCTGTTTTTT; CDR3 protein: CASTLGQGPRGVRAGELFF
clone size: few; J gene: TRBJ1-1; D gene: -; V gene: TRBV19; CDR3 DNA: TGTGCCAGTACCTCATTCATCCGCGGCGGAGCTTTCTTT; CDR3 protein: CASTSFIRGGAFF
clone size: -; J gene: TRBJ2-7; D gene: -; V gene: TRBV7-9; CDR3 DNA: TGTGCCAGCAGCTTAGAAAGGGGAATGAACGAGCAGTACTTC; CDR3 protein: CASSLERGMNEQYF
clone size: -; J gene: TRBJ1-1; D gene: TRBD1; V gene: TRBV28; CDR3 DNA: TGTGCCAGCAGTTCTTCCGGGACAGGGAACACTGAAGCTTTCTTT; CDR3 protein: CASSSSGTGNTEAFF
clone size: -; J gene: TRBJ1-2; D gene: -; V gene: TRBV5-4; CDR3 DNA: TGTGCCAGCAGCTTGCGAGCTATCTATGGCTACACCTTC; CDR3 protein: CASSLRAIYGYTF
clone size: -; J gene: TRBJ2-5; D gene: TRBD2; V gene: TRBV7-2; CDR3 DNA: TGTGCCAGCAGCTTAGCTCGTACTAGCGGGGGGTACCAAGAGACCCAGTACTTC; CDR3 protein: CASSLARTSGGYQETQYF
clone size: few; J gene: TRBJ1-1; D gene: -; V gene: TRBV18; CDR3 DNA: TGTGCCAGCTCACCACCGTCTCGGGAGGGCACTGAAGCTTTCTTT; CDR3 protein: CASSPPSREGTEAFF
clone size: -; J gene: TRBJ2-1; D gene: -; V gene: TRBV19; CDR3 DNA: TGTGCCAGTAGTGGGTGGGACTCCTCCTACAATGAGCAGTTCTTC; CDR3 protein: CASSGWDSSYNEQFF
clone size: -; J gene: TRBJ1-2; D gene: -; V gene: TRBV2; CDR3 DNA: TGTGCCAGCAGTGAGGGGGGGGCTAACTATGGCTACACCTTC; CDR3 protein: CASSEGGANYGYTF
clone size: -; J gene: TRBJ1-4; D gene: -; V gene: TRBV4-1; CDR3 DNA: TGCGCCAGCAGCCAAGTACACCGGCCTCTAGTGGAAAAACTGTTTTTT; CDR3 protein: CASSQVHRPLVEKLFF
clone size: -; J gene: TRBJ2-5; D gene: -; V gene: TRBV6-5; CDR3 DNA: TGTGCCAGCAGTTATATCCAAACTCAGACCCAGTACTTC; CDR3 protein: CASSYIQTQTQYF
clone size: few; J gene: TRBJ1-1; D gene: TRBD1; V gene: TRBV7-8; CDR3 DNA: TGTGCCAGCAGCTTAGAGTTGATTCGGACAGGGAGTAATGATTTCTTT; CDR3 protein: CASSLELIRTGSNDFF
clone size: -; J gene: TRBJ2-7; D gene: TRBD2; V gene: TRBV19; CDR3 DNA: TGTGCCAGTAGTGGTGGGACTAGCGGCGTCTACGAGCAGTACTTC; CDR3 protein: CASSGGTSGVYEQYF
clone size: few; J gene: TRBJ2-3; D gene: TRBD2; V gene: TRBV6-1; CDR3 DNA: TGTGCCAGCAGTGAAGCTGGCGGGGGGGCCCCCTACACAGATACGCAGTATTTT; CDR3 protein: CASSEAGGGAPYTDTQYF
clone size: -; J gene: TRBJ2-2; D gene: -; V gene: TRBV13; CDR3 DNA: TGTGCCAGCAGCTCAGAAGGGAGGGGGGGCACCGGGGAGCTGTTTTTT; CDR3 protein: CASSSEGRGGTGELFF
clone size: -; J gene: TRBJ1-5; D gene: -; V gene: TRBV28; CDR3 DNA: TGTGCCAGCAAAAAATCAGGGAATAGCAATCAGCCCCAGCATTTT; CDR3 protein: CASKKSGNSNQPQHF
clone size: -; J gene: TRBJ2-7; D gene: TRBD1; V gene: TRBV15; CDR3 DNA: TGTGCCACCAGCAGGGACAGGGGCCTTACCTACGAGCAGTACTTC; CDR3 protein: CATSRDRGLTYEQYF
clone size: -; J gene: TRBJ2-1; D gene: TRBD1; V gene: TRBV28; CDR3 DNA: TGTGCCAGCAGTTCGCCCGGGACAGGGGATTCTGAGCAGTTCTTC; CDR3 protein: CASSSPGTGDSEQFF
clone size: -; J gene: TRBJ2-7; D gene: -; V gene: TRBV6-1; CDR3 DNA: TGTGCCAGCAGTGCTTACAGGGAATTAGGATACGAGCAGTACTTC; CDR3 protein: CASSAYRELGYEQYF
clone size: -; J gene: TRBJ2-5; D gene: TRBD1; V gene: TRBV28; CDR3 DNA: TGTGCCAGCAGTGTGATGGGACAGGGACGTGGCGAGACCCAGTACTTC; CDR3 protein: CASSVMGQGRGETQYF